This T cell receptor beta chain was documented in a study of PD-L1 blockade in urothelial cancer. Study information: Patients' histories included 0 to 3 prior chemotherapy regimens.

Time point noted: pretreatment peripheral blood. Measured with immunoSEQ multiplex PCR; TCRdb has only the in-frame clones, and not every one. Found here are tens of thousands of clones, roughly 77% of them singletons; the top ten hold 1.5% to 2%. The material sequenced was PBMCs, taken around atezolizumab (anti-PD-L1) treatment. The sequence was obtained from a man in his sixties or seventies with urothelial cancer.

CDR3 loop: CASSPGLAQDTQYF. The CDR3 nucleotides read TGTGCCAGCAGTCCTGGACTAGCGCAAGATACGCAGTATTTT. The chain couples TRBV14 to TRBJ2-3; TRBD2 aligns across 9 bases. The germline CDR1 and CDR2 sequences are SGHDN and FVKESK. V was pared by 6 bases and J by 5 bases, with 6 bases of the junction left unmatched. CDR3 size: 14 residues.